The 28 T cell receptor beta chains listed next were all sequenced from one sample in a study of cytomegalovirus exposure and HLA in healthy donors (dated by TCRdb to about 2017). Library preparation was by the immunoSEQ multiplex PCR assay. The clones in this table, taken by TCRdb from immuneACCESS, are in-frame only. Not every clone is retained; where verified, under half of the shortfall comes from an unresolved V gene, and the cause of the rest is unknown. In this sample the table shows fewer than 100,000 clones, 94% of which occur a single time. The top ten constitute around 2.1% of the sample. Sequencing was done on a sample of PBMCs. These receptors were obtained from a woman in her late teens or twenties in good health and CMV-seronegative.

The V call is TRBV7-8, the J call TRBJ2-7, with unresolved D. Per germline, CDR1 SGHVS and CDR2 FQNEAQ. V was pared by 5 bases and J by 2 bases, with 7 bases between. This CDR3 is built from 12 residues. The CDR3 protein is CASSMAAYEQYF. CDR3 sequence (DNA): TGTGCCAGCAGCATGGCAGCCTACGAGCAGTACTTC.

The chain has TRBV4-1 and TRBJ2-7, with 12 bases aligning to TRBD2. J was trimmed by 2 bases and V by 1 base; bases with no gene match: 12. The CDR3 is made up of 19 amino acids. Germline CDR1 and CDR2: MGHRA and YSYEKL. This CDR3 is CASSQGTSGMSPTTYEQYF. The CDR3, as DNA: TGCGCCAGCAGCCAAGGGACTAGCGGGATGTCCCCGACAACCTACGAGCAGTACTTC.

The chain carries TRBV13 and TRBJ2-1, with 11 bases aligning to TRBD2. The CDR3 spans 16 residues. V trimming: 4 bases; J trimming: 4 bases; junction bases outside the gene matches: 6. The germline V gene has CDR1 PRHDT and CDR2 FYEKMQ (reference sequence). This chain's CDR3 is CASSWTGTSGYNEQFF. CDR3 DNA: TGTGCCAGCAGCTGGACCGGGACTAGCGGTTACAATGAGCAGTTCTTC.

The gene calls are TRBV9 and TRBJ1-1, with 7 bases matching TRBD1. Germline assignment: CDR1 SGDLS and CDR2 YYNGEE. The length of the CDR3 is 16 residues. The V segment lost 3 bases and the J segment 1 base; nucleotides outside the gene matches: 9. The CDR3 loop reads CASSGPLGQKNTEAFF. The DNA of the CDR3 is TGTGCCAGCAGCGGGCCGTTGGGACAGAAGAACACTGAAGCTTTCTTT.

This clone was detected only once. CDR3 coding DNA: TGCGCCAGCAGCTTGGGACACTCCTACGAGCAGTACTTC. Protein product: CASSLGHSYEQYF. This chain joins TRBV5-1 and TRBJ2-7; no firm D call. Looked up from germline, CDR1 is SGHRS and CDR2 is YFSETQ. The ends were cut back, 0 bases at V and 0 bases at J, with 4 bases in the middle. The CDR3 has 13 amino acids.

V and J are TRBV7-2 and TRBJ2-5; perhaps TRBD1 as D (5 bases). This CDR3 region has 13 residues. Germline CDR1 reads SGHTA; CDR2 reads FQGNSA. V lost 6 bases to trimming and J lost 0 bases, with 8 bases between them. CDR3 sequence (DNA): TGTGCCAGCAGTAGGACAAACCAAGAGACCCAGTACTTC. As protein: CASSRTNQETQYF.

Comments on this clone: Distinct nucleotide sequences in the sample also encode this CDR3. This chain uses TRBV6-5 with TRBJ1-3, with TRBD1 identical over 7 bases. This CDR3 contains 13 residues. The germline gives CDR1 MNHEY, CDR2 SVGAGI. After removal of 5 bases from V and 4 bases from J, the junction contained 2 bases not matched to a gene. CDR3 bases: TGTGCCAGCAGTCGGGACAGCGGAAACACCATATATTTT. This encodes CASSRDSGNTIYF.

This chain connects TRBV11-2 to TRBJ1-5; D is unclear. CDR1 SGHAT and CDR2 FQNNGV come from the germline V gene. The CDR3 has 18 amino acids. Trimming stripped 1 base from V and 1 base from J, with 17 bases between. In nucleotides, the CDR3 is TGTGCCAGCAGCTTAGGGCCTCTATCCGGGTACAGCAATCAGCCCCAGCATTTT. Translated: CASSLGPLSGYSNQPQHF.

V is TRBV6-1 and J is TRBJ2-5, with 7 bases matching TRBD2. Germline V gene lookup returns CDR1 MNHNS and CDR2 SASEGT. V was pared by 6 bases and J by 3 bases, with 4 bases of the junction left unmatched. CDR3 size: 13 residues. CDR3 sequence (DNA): TGTGCCAGCAGCCGTCTAGCGGAAGAGACCCAGTACTTC. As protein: CASSRLAEETQYF.

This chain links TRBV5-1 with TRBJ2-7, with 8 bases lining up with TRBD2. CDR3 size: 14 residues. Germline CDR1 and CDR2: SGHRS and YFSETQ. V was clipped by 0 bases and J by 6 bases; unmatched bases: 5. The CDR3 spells CASSLGGGRVEQYF. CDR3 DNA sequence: TGCGCCAGCAGCTTGGGCGGGGGGAGAGTCGAGCAGTACTTC.

The CDR3 reads CASSDTTGGHTGELFF. CDR3 DNA: TGTGCCAGCAGTGACACGACAGGGGGTCACACCGGGGAGCTGTTTTTT. The J gene is TRBJ2-2, the V gene TRBV6-4; 9 bases match TRBD1. V lost 2 bases, J lost 3 bases, and 4 bases stayed unmatched. CDR3 size: 16 residues. Germline CDR1 reads MRHNA; CDR2 reads SNTAGT.

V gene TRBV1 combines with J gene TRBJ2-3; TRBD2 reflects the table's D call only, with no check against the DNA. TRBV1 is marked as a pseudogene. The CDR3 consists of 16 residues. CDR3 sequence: CTSSHAPKREYDTQYF. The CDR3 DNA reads TGCACCAGCAGCCACGCCCCAAAGCGGGAGTATGATACGCAGTATTTT.

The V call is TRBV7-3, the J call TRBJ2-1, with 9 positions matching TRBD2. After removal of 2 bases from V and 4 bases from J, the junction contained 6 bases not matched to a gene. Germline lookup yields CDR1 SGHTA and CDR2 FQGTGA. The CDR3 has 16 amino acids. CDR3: CASSLVAGGLYNEQFF. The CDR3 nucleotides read TGTGCCAGCAGCTTAGTTGCGGGAGGGCTATACAATGAGCAGTTCTTC. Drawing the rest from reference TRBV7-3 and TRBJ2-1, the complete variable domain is GAGVSQTPSNKVTEKGKYVELRCDPISGHTALYWYRQSLGQGPEFLIYFQGTGAADDSGLPNDRFFAVRPEGSVSTLKIQRTERGDSAVYLCASSLVAGGLYNEQFFGPGTRLTVL.

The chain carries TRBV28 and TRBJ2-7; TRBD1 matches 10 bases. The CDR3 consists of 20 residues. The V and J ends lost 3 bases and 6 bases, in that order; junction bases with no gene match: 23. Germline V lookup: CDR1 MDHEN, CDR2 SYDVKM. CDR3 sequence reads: CASSLDRGTTWAIGGSEQYF. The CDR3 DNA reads TGTGCCAGCAGTTTGGACAGGGGGACTACATGGGCCATCGGCGGCTCCGAGCAGTACTTC.

This CDR3 reads CASSIVFFMTGGVDDGYTF. For the CDR3, the DNA is TGTGCCAGTAGTATAGTATTTTTCATGACAGGGGGCGTCGACGATGGCTACACCTTC. The chain joins TRBV19 to TRBJ1-2, with 10 bases aligning to TRBD1. The germline gives CDR1 LNHDA, CDR2 SQIVND (reference sequence). The CDR3 consists of 19 residues. The trim removed 1 base at V and 6 bases at J, leaving 17 bases unmatched. The full variable domain, in which reference TRBV19 and TRBJ1-2 provide the parts outside the CDR3, is DGGITQSPKYLFRKEGQNVTLSCEQNLNHDAMYWYRQDPGQGLRLIYYSQIVNDFQKGDIAEGYSVSREKKESFPLTVTSAQKNPTAFYLCASSIVFFMTGGVDDGYTFGSGTRLTVV.

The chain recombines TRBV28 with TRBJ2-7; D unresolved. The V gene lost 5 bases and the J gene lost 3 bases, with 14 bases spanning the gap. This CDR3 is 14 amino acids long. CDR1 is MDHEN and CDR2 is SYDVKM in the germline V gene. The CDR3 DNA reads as TGTGCCAGCAGTCCCACTCCTAGAGTCTACGAGCAGTACTTC. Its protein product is CASSPTPRVYEQYF.

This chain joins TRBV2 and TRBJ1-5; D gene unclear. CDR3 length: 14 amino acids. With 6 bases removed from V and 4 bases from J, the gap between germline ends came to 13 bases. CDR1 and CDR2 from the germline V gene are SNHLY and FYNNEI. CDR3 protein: CASRGNTENQPQHF. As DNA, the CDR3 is TGTGCCAGCAGGGGCAACACTGAAAATCAGCCCCAGCATTTT.

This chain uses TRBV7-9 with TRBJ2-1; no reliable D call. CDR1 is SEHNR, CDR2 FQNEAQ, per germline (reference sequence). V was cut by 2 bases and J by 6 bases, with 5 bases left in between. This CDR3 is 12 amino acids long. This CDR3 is CASSLIFNEQFF. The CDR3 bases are TGTGCCAGCAGCTTAATATTCAATGAGCAGTTCTTC.

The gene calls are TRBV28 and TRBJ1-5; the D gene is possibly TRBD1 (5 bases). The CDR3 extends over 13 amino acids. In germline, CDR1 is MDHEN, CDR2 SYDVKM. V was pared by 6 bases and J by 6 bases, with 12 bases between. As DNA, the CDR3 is TGTGCCAGCAGAATGACAGACGTTCAGCCCCAGCATTTT. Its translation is CASRMTDVQPQHF.

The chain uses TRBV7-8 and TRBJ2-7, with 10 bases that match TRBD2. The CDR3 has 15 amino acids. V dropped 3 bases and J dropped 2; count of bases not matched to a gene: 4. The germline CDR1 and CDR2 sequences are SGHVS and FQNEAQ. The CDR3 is CASSFSGGLTYEQYF. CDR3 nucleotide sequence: TGTGCCAGCAGCTTTAGCGGGGGGCTGACCTACGAGCAGTACTTC.

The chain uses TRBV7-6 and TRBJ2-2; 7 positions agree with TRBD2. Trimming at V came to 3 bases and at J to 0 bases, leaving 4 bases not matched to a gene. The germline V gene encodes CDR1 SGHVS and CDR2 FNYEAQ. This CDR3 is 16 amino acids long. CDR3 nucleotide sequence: TGTGCCAGCAGCTTTGGACTAGACGCGAACACCGGGGAGCTGTTTTTT. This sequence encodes CASSFGLDANTGELFF.

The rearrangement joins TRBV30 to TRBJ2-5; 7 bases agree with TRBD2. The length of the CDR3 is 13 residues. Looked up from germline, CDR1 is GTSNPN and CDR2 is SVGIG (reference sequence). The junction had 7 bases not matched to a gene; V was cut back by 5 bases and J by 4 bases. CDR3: CAWSLASRETQYF. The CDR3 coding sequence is TGTGCCTGGTCACTAGCGTCTAGAGAGACCCAGTACTTC.

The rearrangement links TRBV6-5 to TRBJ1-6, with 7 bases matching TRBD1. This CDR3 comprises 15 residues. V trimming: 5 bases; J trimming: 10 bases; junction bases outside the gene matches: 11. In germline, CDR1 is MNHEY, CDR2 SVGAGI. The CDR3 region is CASSRRGGIGSPLHF. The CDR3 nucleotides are TGTGCCAGCAGTCGACGAGGGGGCATAGGCTCACCCCTCCACTTT.

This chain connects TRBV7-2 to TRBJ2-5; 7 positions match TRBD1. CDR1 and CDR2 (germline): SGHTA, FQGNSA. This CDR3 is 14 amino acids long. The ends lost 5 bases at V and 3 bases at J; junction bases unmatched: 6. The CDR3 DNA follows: TGTGCCAGCAGCCTCGGGACAGTGGAAGAGACCCAGTACTTC. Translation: CASSLGTVEETQYF.

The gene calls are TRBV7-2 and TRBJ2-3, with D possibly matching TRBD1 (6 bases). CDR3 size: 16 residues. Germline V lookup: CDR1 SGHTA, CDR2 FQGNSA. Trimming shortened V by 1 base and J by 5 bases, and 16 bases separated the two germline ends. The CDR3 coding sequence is TGTGCCAGCAGCTTAGAAGGAAGGGCAGGGGAAGATACGCAGTATTTT. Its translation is CASSLEGRAGEDTQYF.

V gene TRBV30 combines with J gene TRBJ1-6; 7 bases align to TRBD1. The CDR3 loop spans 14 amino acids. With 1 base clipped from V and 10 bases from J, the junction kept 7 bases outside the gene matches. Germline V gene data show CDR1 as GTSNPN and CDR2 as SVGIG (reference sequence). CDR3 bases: TGTGCCTGGAGTGCTGGAAGGGGGCGATCACCCCTCCACTTT. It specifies CAWSAGRGRSPLHF.

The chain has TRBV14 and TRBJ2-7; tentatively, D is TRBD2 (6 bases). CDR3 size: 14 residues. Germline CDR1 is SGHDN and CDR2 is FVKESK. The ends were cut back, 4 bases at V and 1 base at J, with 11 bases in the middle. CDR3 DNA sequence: TGTGCCAGCAGCCTTTACGGGGGTTCCTACGAGCAGTACTTC. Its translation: CASSLYGGSYEQYF.

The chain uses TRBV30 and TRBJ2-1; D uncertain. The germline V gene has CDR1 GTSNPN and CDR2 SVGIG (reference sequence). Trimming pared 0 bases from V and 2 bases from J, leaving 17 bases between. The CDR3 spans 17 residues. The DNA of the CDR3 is TGTGCCTGGAGTGTTTGGGCTGCCGGCCCCCCCTACAATGAGCAGTTCTTC. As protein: CAWSVWAAGPPYNEQFF.